Each of the 20 T cell receptor beta chains below was sequenced from the same sample in a study of cytomegalovirus exposure and HLA in healthy donors. Clones were read by immunoSEQ multiplex PCR, and TCRdb kept only the in-frame ones, dropping some. The sample carries about 150,000 clones, approximately 86% recorded once. Material for sequencing was PBMCs. These TCRs come from a man aged 18 to 29 in good health and CMV-seropositive.

The V gene is TRBV7-2, the J gene TRBJ1-1, with D tentatively TRBD1 (5 bases). Germline V CDR1 and CDR2: SGHTA, FQGNSA. The CDR3 totals 14 residues. Trimming stripped 5 bases from V and 3 bases from J, with 13 bases between. CDR3 loop: CASSLRVLDTEAFF. CDR3 in DNA: TGTGCCAGCAGCCTCAGGGTTCTGGACACTGAAGCTTTCTTT. Complete variable domain (other parts from reference TRBV7-2 and TRBJ1-1): GAGVSQSPSNKVTEKGKDVELRCDPISGHTALYWYRQSLGQGLEFLIYFQGNSAPDKSGLPSDRFSAERTGGSVSTLTIQRTQQEDSAVYLCASSLRVLDTEAFFGQGTRLTVV.

J is TRBJ1-5 and V is TRBV14, with unresolved D. Germline CDR1 and CDR2: SGHDN and FVKESK. The CDR3 sequence is 13 residues long. The V end was cut by 0 bases, the J end by 9 bases, with 9 bases between. The DNA for the CDR3 is TGTGCCAGCAGCCAAGATTCATTGGCGCCCCAGCATTTT. It is translated as CASSQDSLAPQHF.

V gene TRBV6-4 combines with J gene TRBJ2-3, with TRBD2 matching over 10 bases. Germline loops: CDR1 MRHNA, CDR2 SNTAGT. V was clipped by 3 bases and J by 2 bases; unmatched bases: 2. This CDR3 region has 15 residues. The CDR3 DNA follows: TGTGCCAGCAGTGATCTAGCGGGAGCCACAGATACGCAGTATTTT. Protein sequence: CASSDLAGATDTQYF.

The gene calls are TRBV30 and TRBJ1-3; D is perhaps TRBD1 (5 bases). Germline V gives CDR1 GTSNPN, CDR2 SVGIG (reference sequence). The CDR3 spans 14 residues. The ends were cut back, 5 bases at V and 3 bases at J, with 14 bases in the middle. The CDR3 DNA follows: TGTGCCTGGGTCCAGCGGGGGGTTGGAAACACCATATATTTT. It yields the protein CAWVQRGVGNTIYF.

This sequence joins TRBV29-1 and TRBJ2-7; 7 bases fit TRBD2. Germline lookup yields CDR1 SQVTM and CDR2 ANQGSEA. The CDR3 length is 13 residues. Losses at the gene ends were 5 bases for V and 6 bases for J; bases not matched to a gene: 10. The CDR3 region is CSVPRAGVGEQYF. The CDR3, as DNA: TGCAGCGTTCCGAGGGCGGGAGTCGGCGAGCAGTACTTC.

V and J are TRBV7-8 and TRBJ1-3; 7 bases match TRBD1. Per the germline V gene, CDR1 is SGHVS and CDR2 is FQNEAQ. The length of the CDR3 is 13 residues. J was trimmed by 0 bases and V by 8 bases; bases with no gene match: 1. The CDR3 reads CASGQVSGNTIYF. CDR3 nucleotide sequence: TGTGCCAGCGGACAGGTCTCTGGAAACACCATATATTTT.

The chain links TRBV9 to TRBJ1-5; no reliable D call. Germline loops: CDR1 SGDLS, CDR2 YYNGEE. The CDR3 sequence is 15 residues long. Trimming took 3 bases from V and 0 from J, leaving 10 bases between them. CDR3 sequence: CASSAGGNSNQPQHF. Written as DNA, the CDR3 is TGTGCCAGCAGCGCGGGAGGAAATAGCAATCAGCCCCAGCATTTT.

The chain links TRBV7-2 to TRBJ2-3; D is undetermined. The germline CDR1 and CDR2 sequences are SGHTA and FQGNSA. This CDR3 is 13 amino acids long. The V end was cut by 5 bases, the J end by 4 bases, with 10 bases between. The CDR3 nucleotides are TGTGCCAGCAGCCGTGGAGCCCCAGATACGCAGTATTTT. Protein product: CASSRGAPDTQYF.

The rearrangement joins TRBV7-8 to TRBJ2-2; TRBD1 might be the D (5 bases). The CDR3 is 15 amino acids. V was pared by 1 base and J by 6 bases, with 12 bases between. Germline V gives CDR1 SGHVS, CDR2 FQNEAQ. CDR3 nucleotide sequence: TGTGCCAGCAGCTTAGGGACACCCCTCGCCGGGGAGCTGTTTTTT. Translated: CASSLGTPLAGELFF.

This chain connects TRBV2 to TRBJ2-5; 8 bases line up with TRBD1. Germline values: CDR1 SNHLY, CDR2 FYNNEI. V gave up 7 bases and J gave up 5 bases; unmatched junction bases: 15. This CDR3 has 16 amino acids. The CDR3, as DNA: TGTGCCAGCACCGAATTGGTCGCAGGGGGCTGGGAGACCCAGTACTTC. As protein: CASTELVAGGWETQYF.

This rearrangement joins TRBV9 to TRBJ2-7; D possibly corresponds to TRBD1 (6 bases). Germline V CDR1 and CDR2: SGDLS, YYNGEE. The V gene lost 4 bases and the J gene lost 2 bases, with 16 bases spanning the gap. The CDR3 sequence is 15 residues long. CDR3 residues: CASSPQGQGPYEQYF. The CDR3 region has the DNA TGTGCCAGCAGCCCTCAAGGGCAGGGGCCCTACGAGCAGTACTTC. Full variable domain (missing parts from reference TRBV9 and TRBJ2-7): DSGVTQTPKHLITATGQRVTLRCSPRSGDLSVYWYQQSLDQGLQFLIQYYNGEERAKGNILERFSAQQFPDLHSELNLSSLELGDSALYFCASSPQGQGPYEQYFGPGTRLTVT.

The chain links TRBV5-8 to TRBJ1-6, with TRBD1 as a possible D gene (5 bases). Trimming stripped 4 bases from V and 9 bases from J, with 11 bases between. CDR1 SGHTS and CDR2 YDEGEE come from the germline V gene. The CDR3 length is 13 residues. The CDR3 DNA follows: TGTGCCAGCAGCCAACAGACAGCTTCACCCCTCCACTTT. Protein sequence: CASSQQTASPLHF. The variable domain in full, completed from reference TRBV5-8 and TRBJ1-6, reads EAGVTQSPTHLIKTRGQQATLRCSPISGHTSVYWYQQALGLGLQFLLWYDEGEERNRGNFPPRFSGRQFPNYSSELNVNALELEDSALYLCASSQQTASPLHFGNGTRLTVT.

The rearrangement uses TRBV29-1 and TRBJ2-2; 7 bases are a match to TRBD2. Trimming cost V 3 bases and J 5 bases; bases outside gene matches: 3. CDR3 length equals 13 residues. Per germline, CDR1 SQVTM and CDR2 ANQGSEA. Written as DNA, the CDR3 is TGCAGCGTTGAGCGGGGAGGGACCGGGGAGCTGTTTTTT. The encoded protein is CSVERGGTGELFF.

This chain links TRBV25-1 with TRBJ2-2; 10 bases align to TRBD1. The CDR3 runs to 16 residues. With 4 bases clipped from V and 1 base from J, the junction kept 3 bases outside the gene matches. CDR1 and CDR2 from the germline V gene are MGHDK and SYGVNS. The CDR3 DNA follows: TGTGCCAGCAGTGGGGACAGGGGATGGAACACCGGGGAGCTGTTTTTT. Encoded protein: CASSGDRGWNTGELFF.

This sequence joins TRBV4-3 and TRBJ2-7, with D tentatively TRBD1 (5 bases). The CDR3 spans 15 residues. Germline V lookup: CDR1 LGHNA, CDR2 YSLEER. Between the trimmed V and J ends, which lost 5 bases and 6 bases, there was a span of 20 bases. CDR3: CASSSSWTSVVEQYF. In nucleotides, the CDR3 is TGCGCCAGCAGCTCTAGTTGGACATCGGTTGTCGAGCAGTACTTC.

This chain connects TRBV29-1 to TRBJ2-1; D is possibly TRBD2 (6 bases). The CDR3 consists of 15 residues. Germline-derived CDR1 and CDR2 are SQVTM and ANQGSEA. Trimming shortened V by 3 bases and J by 8 bases, and 20 bases separated the two germline ends. For the CDR3, the DNA is TGCAGCGTTGACCTTGGAACCCTAGCGAGCTATGAGCAGTTCTTC. Its translation: CSVDLGTLASYEQFF.

This chain joins TRBV18 and TRBJ2-4; the D gene is possibly TRBD1 (7 bases). Per the germline V gene, CDR1 is KGHSH and CDR2 is LQKENI. This CDR3 is 16 amino acids long. V was pared by 6 bases and J by 7 bases, with 22 bases between. The CDR3 protein is CASSRGTDSGWNIQYF. The CDR3 coding sequence is TGTGCCAGCTCGCGCGGGACAGACTCAGGGTGGAACATTCAGTACTTC. The full variable domain, with the rest looked up from reference TRBV18 and TRBJ2-4, is NAGVMQNPRHLVRRRGQEARLRCSPMKGHSHVYWYRQLPEEGLKFMVYLQKENIIDESGMPKERFSAEFPKEGPSILRIQQVVRGDSAAYFCASSRGTDSGWNIQYFGAGTRLSVL.

In its sample, this clone was seen once. The genes are TRBV18 and TRBJ1-1; TRBD1 might be the D (5 bases). With 1 base removed from V and 1 base from J, the gap between germline ends came to 7 bases. Per germline, CDR1 KGHSH and CDR2 LQKENI. The CDR3 has 14 amino acids. The CDR3 spells CASSPLGQNTEAFF. CDR3 nucleotides: TGTGCCAGCTCACCACTTGGACAGAACACTGAAGCTTTCTTT.

This clone was detected only once. Distinct nucleotide sequences in the sample also encode this CDR3. The chain uses TRBV30 and TRBJ1-1, with 9 positions matching TRBD1. CDR1 GTSNPN and CDR2 SVGIG come from the germline V gene (reference sequence). There are 15 residues in the CDR3. V gave up 2 bases and J gave up 4 bases; unmatched junction bases: 8. CDR3 region: CAWSFTGGGGTEAFF. For the CDR3, the DNA is TGTGCCTGGAGTTTTACAGGGGGCGGCGGCACTGAAGCTTTCTTT.

The chain is built from TRBV5-1 and TRBJ2-7; tentatively, D is TRBD1 (6 bases). There are 15 residues in the CDR3. CDR1 is SGHRS and CDR2 is YFSETQ in the germline V gene. V lost 4 bases and J lost 3, with 17 bases in between. CDR3 nucleotides: TGCGCCAGCAGCCGAGGCGGACAGCAGCTCTACGAGCAGTACTTC. Its translation is CASSRGGQQLYEQYF.